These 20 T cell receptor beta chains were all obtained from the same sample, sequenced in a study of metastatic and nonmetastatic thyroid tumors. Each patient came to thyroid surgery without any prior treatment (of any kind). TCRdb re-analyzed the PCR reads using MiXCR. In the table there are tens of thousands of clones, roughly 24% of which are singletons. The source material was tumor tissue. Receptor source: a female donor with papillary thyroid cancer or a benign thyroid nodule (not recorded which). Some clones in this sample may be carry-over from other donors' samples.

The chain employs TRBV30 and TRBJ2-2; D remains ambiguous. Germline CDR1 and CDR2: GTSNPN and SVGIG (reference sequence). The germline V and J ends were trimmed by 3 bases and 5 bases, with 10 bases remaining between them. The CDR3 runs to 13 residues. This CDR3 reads CAWRLYQTGELFF. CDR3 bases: TGTGCCTGGAGGCTTTATCAGACCGGGGAGCTGTTTTTT.

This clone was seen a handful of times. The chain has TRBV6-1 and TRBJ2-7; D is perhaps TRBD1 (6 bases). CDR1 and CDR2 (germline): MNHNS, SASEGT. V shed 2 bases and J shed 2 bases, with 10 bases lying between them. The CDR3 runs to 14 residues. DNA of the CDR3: TGTGCCAGCAGTGAACAGGACAGCGCCTACGAGCAGTACTTC. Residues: CASSEQDSAYEQYF.

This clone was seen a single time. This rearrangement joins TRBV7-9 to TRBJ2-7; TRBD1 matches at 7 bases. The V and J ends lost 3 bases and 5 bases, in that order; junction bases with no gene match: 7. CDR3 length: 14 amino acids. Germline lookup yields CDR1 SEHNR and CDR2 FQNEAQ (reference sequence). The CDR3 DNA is TGTGCCAGCAGCTTTCTCACAGGGGCTAACGAGCAGTACTTC. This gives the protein CASSFLTGANEQYF.

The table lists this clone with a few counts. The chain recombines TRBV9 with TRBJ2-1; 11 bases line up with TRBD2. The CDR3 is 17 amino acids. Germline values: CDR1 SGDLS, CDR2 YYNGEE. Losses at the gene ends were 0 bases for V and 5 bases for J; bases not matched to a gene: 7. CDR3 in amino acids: CASSVDTSGRGNNEQFF. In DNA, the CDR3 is TGTGCCAGCAGCGTAGATACTAGCGGGAGAGGGAACAATGAGCAGTTCTTC.

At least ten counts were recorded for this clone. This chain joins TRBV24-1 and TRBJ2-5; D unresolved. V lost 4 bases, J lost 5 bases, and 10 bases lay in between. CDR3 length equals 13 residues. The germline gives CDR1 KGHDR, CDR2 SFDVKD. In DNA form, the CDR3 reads TGTGCCACCAGTGAATTTGAGGAGGAGACCCAGTACTTC. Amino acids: CATSEFEEETQYF.

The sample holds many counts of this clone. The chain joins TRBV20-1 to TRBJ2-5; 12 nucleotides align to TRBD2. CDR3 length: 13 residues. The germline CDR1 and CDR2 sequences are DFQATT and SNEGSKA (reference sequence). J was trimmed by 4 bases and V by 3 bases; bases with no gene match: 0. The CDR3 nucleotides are TGCAGTGCTAGGGGACTAGCGGGAGAGACCCAGTACTTC. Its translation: CSARGLAGETQYF.

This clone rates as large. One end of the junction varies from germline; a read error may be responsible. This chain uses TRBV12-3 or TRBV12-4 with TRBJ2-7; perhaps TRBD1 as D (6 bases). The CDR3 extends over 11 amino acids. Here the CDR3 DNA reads TGTGCCAGCAGCGGATCCGGGACAAGGGACTTC. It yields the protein CASSGSGTRDF.

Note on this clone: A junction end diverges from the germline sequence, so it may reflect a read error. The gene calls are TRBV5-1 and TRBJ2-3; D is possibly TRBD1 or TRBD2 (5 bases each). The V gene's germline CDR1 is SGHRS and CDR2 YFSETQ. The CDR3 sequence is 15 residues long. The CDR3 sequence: CASRSRVGGTDTQYF. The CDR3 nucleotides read TGCGCCAGCAGATCCAGGGTCGGAGGCACGGATACGCAGTATTTT.

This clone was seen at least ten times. The CDR3, as DNA: TGCAGCGTTAGACAGGGGGAAGGCCAGCCCCAGCATTTT. Translated, it gives CSVRQGEGQPQHF. The rearrangement joins TRBV29-1 to TRBJ1-5, with 9 bases lining up with TRBD1. V shed 5 bases and J 7 bases; nucleotides not matched to a gene: 6. This CDR3 spans 13 amino acids. Germline CDR1 SQVTM, CDR2 ANQGSEA. Complete variable domain (other parts from reference TRBV29-1 and TRBJ1-5): SAVISQKPSRDICQRGTSLTIQCQVDSQVTMMFWYRQQPGQSLTLIATANQGSEATYESGFVIDKFPISRPNLTFSTLTVSNMSPEDSSIYLCSVRQGEGQPQHFGDGTRLSIL.

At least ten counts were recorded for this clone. CDR3 in amino acids: CASSAGNTEAFF. CDR3 DNA sequence: TGTGCCAGCAGTGCTGGGAACACTGAAGCTTTCTTT. This rearrangement joins TRBV2 to TRBJ1-1; D remains ambiguous. Trimming shortened V by 4 bases and J by 1 base, and 4 bases separated the two germline ends. Germline V lookup: CDR1 SNHLY, CDR2 FYNNEI. CDR3 length: 12 amino acids. Drawing the rest from reference TRBV2 and TRBJ1-1, the complete variable domain is EPEVTQTPSHQVTQMGQEVILRCVPISNHLYFYWYRQILGQKVEFLVSFYNNEISEKSEIFDDQFSVERPDGSNFTLKIRSTKLEDSAMYFCASSAGNTEAFFGQGTRLTVV.

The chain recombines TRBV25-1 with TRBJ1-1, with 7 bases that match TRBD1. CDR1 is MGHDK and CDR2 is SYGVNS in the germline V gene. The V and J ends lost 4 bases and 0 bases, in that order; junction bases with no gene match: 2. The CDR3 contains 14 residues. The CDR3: CASSAGQLNTEAFF. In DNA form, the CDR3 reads TGTGCCAGCAGTGCGGGACAGTTGAACACTGAAGCTTTCTTT.

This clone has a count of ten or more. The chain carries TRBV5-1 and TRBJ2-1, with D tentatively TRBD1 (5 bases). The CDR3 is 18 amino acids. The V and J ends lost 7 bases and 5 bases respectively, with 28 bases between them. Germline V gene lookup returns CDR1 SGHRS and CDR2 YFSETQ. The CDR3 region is CASGGRTSGSPRDNEQFF. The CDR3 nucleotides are TGCGCCAGCGGCGGACGGACCTCCGGGTCGCCCAGGGACAATGAGCAGTTCTTC.

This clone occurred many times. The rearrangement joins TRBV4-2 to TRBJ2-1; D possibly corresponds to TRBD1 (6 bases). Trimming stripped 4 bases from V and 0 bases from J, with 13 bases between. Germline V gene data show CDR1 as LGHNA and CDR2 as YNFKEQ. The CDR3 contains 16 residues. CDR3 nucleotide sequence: TGTGCCAGCAGCCGTACCACAGGGATCTCCTACAATGAGCAGTTCTTC. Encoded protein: CASSRTTGISYNEQFF.

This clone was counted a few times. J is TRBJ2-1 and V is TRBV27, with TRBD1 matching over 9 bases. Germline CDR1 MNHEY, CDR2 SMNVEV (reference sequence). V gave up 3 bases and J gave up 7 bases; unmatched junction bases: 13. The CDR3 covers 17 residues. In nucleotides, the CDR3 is TGTGCCAGCAGTTTGTATGCCGGGACAGGGAACCGGAATGAGCAGTTCTTC. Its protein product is CASSLYAGTGNRNEQFF.

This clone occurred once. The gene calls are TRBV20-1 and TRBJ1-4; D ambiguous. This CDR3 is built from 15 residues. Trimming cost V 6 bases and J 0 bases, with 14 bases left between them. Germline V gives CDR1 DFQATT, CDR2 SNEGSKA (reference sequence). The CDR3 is CSAQSRRTTNEKLFF. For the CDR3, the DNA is TGCAGTGCCCAGTCGCGCAGGACAACTAATGAAAAACTGTTTTTT.

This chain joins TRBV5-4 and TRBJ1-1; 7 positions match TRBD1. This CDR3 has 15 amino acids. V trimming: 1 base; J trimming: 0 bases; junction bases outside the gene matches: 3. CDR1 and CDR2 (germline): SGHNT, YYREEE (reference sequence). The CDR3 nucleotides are TGTGCCAGCAGCTTGCCACAGGGGATGAACACTGAAGCTTTCTTT. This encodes CASSLPQGMNTEAFF.

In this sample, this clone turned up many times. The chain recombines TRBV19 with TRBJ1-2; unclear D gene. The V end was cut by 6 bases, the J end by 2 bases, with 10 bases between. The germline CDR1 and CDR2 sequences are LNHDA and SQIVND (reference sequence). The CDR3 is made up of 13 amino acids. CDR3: CASSPGSNYGYTF. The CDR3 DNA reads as TGTGCCAGTAGCCCTGGTTCCAACTATGGCTACACCTTC.

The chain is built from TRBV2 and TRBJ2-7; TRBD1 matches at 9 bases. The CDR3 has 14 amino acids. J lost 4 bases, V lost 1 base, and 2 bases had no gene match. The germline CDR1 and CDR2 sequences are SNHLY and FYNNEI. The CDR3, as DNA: TGTGCCAGCAGTGAAGTGGGACAGGGATACGAGCAGTACTTC. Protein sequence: CASSEVGQGYEQYF.

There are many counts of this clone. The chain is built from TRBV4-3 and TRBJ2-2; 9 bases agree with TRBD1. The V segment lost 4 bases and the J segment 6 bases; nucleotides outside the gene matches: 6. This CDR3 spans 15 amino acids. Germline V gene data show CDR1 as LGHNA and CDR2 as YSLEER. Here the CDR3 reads CASSPRTGEAGELFF. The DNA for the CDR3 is TGCGCCAGCAGCCCTCGGACAGGGGAGGCCGGGGAGCTGTTTTTT.

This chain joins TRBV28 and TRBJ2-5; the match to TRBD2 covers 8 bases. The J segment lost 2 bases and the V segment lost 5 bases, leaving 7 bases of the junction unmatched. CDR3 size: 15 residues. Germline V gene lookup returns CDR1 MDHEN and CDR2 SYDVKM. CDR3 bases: TGTGCCAGCAGTGGATCTCTAGCGGGTCAAGAGACCCAGTACTTC. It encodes CASSGSLAGQETQYF.